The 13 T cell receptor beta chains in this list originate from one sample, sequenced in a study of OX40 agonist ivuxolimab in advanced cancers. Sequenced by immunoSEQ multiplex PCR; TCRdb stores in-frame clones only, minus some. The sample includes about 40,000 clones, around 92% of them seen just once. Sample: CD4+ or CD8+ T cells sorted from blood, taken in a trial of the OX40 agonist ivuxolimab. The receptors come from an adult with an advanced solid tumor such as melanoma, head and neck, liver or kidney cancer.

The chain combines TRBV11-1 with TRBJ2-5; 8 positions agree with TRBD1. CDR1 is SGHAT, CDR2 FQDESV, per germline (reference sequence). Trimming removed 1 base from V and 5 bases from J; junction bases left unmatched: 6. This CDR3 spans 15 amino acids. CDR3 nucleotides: TGTGCCAGCAGCTTAGGGGACAGGTTTGACGAGACCCAGTACTTC. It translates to CASSLGDRFDETQYF. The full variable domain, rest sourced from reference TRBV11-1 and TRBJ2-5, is EAEVAQSPRYKITEKSQAVAFWCDPISGHATLYWYRQILGQGPELLVQFQDESVVDDSQLPKDRFSAERLKGVDSTLKIQPAELGDSAMYLCASSLGDRFDETQYFGPGTRLLVL.

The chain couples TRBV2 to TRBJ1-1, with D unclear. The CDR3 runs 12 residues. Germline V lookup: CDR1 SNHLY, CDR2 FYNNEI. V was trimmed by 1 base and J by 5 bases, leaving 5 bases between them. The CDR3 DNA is TGTGCCAGCAGTGAAGAGGGTACTGAAGCTTTCTTT. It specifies CASSEEGTEAFF.

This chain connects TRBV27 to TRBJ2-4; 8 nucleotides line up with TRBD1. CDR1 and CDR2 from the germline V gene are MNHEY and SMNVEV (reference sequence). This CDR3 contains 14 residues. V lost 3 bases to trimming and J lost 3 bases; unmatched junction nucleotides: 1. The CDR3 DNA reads TGTGCCAGCAGTTTTGGACAGGGCAAAAACATTCAGTACTTC. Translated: CASSFGQGKNIQYF.

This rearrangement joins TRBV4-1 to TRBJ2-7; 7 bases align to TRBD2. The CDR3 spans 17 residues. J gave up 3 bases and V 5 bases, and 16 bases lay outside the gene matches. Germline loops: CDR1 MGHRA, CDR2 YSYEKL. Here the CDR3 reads CASSVTTGTNDFYEQYV. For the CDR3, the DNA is TGCGCCAGCAGCGTCACAACCGGGACTAACGACTTCTACGAGCAGTACGTC.

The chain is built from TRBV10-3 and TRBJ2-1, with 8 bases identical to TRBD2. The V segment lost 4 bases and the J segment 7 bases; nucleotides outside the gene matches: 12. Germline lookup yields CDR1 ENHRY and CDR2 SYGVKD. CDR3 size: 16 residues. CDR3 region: CAISGGQREKWNEQFF. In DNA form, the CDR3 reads TGTGCCATCAGTGGGGGGCAGCGGGAGAAATGGAATGAGCAGTTCTTC.

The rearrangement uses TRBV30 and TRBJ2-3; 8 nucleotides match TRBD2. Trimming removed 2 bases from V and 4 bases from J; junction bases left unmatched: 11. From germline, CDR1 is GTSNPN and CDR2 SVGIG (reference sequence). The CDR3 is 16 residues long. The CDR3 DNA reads TGTGCCTGGAGTCCCTCCTGGCGGGAGGCCCCAGATACGCAGTATTTT. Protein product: CAWSPSWREAPDTQYF.

CDR3 region: CASSDPGLLPYEQYV. The CDR3 DNA reads TGTGCCAGCAGTGATCCGGGACTTCTCCCCTACGAGCAGTACGTC. V gene TRBV6-1 combines with J gene TRBJ2-7, with a tentative D call TRBD2 (6 bases). The CDR3 contains 15 residues. The V gene lost 3 bases and the J gene lost 2 bases, with 14 bases spanning the gap. Germline V gene lookup returns CDR1 MNHNS and CDR2 SASEGT.

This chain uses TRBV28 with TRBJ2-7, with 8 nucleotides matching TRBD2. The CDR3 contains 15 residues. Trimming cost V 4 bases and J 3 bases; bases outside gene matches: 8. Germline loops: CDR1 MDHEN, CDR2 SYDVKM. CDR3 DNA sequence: TGTGCCAGCAGTTCGACCTCCGGGACTAGCTACGAGCAGTACTTC. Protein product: CASSSTSGTSYEQYF.

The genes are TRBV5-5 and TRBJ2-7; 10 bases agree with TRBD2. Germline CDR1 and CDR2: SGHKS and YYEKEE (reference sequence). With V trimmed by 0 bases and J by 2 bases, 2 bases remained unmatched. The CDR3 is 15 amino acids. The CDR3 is CASSLVTSGAYEQYV. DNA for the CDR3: TGTGCCAGCAGCTTGGTAACTAGCGGGGCCTACGAGCAGTACGTC.

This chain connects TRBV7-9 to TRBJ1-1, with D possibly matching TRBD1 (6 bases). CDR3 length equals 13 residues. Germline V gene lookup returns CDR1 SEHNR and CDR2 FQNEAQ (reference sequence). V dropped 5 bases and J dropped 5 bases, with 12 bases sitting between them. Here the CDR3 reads CASSLGGGTEAFF. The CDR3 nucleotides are TGTGCCAGCAGCCTCGGAGGGGGGACTGAAGCTTTCTTT.

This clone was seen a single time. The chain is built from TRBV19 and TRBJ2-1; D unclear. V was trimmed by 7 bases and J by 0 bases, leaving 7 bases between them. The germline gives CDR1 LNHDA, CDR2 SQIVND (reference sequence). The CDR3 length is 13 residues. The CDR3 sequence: CASNSLSYNEQFF. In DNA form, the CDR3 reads TGTGCCAGTAACTCCCTCTCCTACAATGAGCAGTTCTTC.

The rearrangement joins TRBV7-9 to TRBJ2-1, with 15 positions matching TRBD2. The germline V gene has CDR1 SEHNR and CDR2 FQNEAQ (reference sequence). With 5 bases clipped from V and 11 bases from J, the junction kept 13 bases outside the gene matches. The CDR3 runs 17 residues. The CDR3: CASSLDGLAGGVKKQFF. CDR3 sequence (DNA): TGTGCCAGCAGCCTGGATGGACTAGCGGGAGGGGTTAAGAAGCAGTTCTTC.

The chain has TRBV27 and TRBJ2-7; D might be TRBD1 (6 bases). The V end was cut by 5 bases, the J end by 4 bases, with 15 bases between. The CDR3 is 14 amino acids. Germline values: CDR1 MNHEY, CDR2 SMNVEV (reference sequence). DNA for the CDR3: TGTGCCAGCAGTATAAACGCCGGGACATACGAGCAGTACTTC. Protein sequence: CASSINAGTYEQYF.